This T cell receptor beta chain stems from a study of T cells in narcolepsy. Study-level results: Autoreactive HCRT-specific and TRIB2-specific clonotypes were marked in same-patient CSF-versus-blood CD4+ comparisons. Autoreactive clonotypes reportedly recurred in blood of same and different patients, not controls.

The table lists this clone with a count of one. Its antigen remains unknown. Only in-frame clones appear in the TCRdb table, and some are missing; sequencing was by immunoSEQ multiplex PCR. The sample lists fewer than 30,000 clones; around 85% were seen once. The germline V gene has CDR1 MNHNS and CDR2 SASEGT. With 4 bases removed from V and 4 bases from J, the gap between germline ends came to 20 bases. The CDR3 totals 17 residues. The sequenced sample was CD45RA- memory CD4+ T cells from PBMCs. The rearrangement links TRBV6-1 to TRBJ1-5, with D possibly matching TRBD1 (6 bases). The source of this sequence is a human donor with narcolepsy. Written as DNA, the CDR3 is TGTGCCAGCAGTGTAGGTTTGGGGGTGCAGGGGAATCAGCCCCAGCATTTT. Translating it yields CASSVGLGVQGNQPQHF.